This T cell receptor beta chain was recorded in a study of technical replicates of blood from a handful of donors. Germline V CDR1 and CDR2: SGDLS, YYNGEE. This CDR3 is 15 amino acids long. V was clipped by 3 bases and J by 3 bases, with 14 bases between them. Only in-frame clones appear in the TCRdb table, and some are missing; sequencing was by immunoSEQ multiplex PCR. The sample has under 55,000 clones, roughly 95% seen once. The genes are TRBV9 and TRBJ2-3; D is uncertain. The sample consisted of T cells isolated from PBMCs. This receptor was taken from a human donor in good health. Here the CDR3 reads CASSALVAATDTQYF. The CDR3 DNA reads as TGTGCCAGCAGCGCCTTAGTTGCGGCGACAGATACGCAGTATTTT.